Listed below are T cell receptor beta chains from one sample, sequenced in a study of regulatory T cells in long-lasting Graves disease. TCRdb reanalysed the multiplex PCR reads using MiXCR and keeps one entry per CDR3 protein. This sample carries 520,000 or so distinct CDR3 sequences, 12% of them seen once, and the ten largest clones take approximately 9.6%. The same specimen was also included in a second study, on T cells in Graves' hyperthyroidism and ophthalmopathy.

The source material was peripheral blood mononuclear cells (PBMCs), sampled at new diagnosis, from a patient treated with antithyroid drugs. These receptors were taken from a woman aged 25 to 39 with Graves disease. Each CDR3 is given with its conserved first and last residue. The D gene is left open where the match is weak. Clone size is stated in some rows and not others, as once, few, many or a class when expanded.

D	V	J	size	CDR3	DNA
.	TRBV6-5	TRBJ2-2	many	CASSYYKTWGVTGELFF	TGTGCCAGCAGTTACTACAAAACGTGGGGGGTCACCGGGGAGCTGTTTTTT
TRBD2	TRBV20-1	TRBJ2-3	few	CSAPSGGRTDTQYF	TGCAGTGCCCCCTCGGGAGGGAGAACAGATACGCAGTATTTT
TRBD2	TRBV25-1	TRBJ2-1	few	CASTGPASGYNEQFF	TGTGCCAGCACAGGACCGGCTAGCGGGTACAATGAGCAGTTCTTC
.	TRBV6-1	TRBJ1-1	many	CASNMDRLNTEAFF	TGTGCCAGCAATATGGACAGACTGAACACTGAAGCTTTCTTT
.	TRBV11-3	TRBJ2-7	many	CASSLAGYLYEQYF	TGTGCCAGCAGCTTAGCGGGATACCTCTACGAGCAGTACTTC
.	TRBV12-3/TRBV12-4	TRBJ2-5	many	CASSRQVFETQYF	TGTGCCAGCAGTCGACAGGTGTTCGAGACCCAGTACTTC
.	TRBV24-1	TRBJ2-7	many	CATSDPAGGSYEQYF	TGTGCCACCAGTGATCCCGCCGGTGGCTCCTACGAGCAGTACTTC
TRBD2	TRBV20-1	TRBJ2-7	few	CSARAPGLDYEQYF	TGCAGTGCTAGAGCTCCGGGACTAGATTACGAGCAGTACTTC
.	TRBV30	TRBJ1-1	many	CAWKEGGSTEAFF	TGTGCCTGGAAGGAGGGGGGAAGCACTGAAGCTTTCTTT
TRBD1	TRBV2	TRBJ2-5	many	CASREQGVGGETQYF	TGTGCCAGCAGAGAACAGGGGGTCGGTGGGGAGACCCAGTACTTC
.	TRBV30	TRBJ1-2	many	CAWSGGRRDGYTF	TGTGCCTGGAGCGGCGGACGGAGAGATGGCTACACCTTC
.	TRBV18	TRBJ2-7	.	CASSRKQGFAAYEQYF	TGTGCCAGCTCACGGAAACAGGGATTTGCTGCCTACGAGCAGTACTTC
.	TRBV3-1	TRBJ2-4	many	CASSQDQGARGGQYF	TGTGCCAGCAGCCAAGACCAGGGGGCACGGGGGGGGCAGTACTTC
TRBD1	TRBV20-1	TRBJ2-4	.	CSAVTGGAKNIQYF	TGCAGTGCTGTCACAGGGGGAGCCAAAAACATTCAGTACTTC
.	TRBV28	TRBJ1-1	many	CASSPAGGGKNTEAFF	TGTGCCAGCAGTCCCGCGGGGGGGGGCAAGAACACTGAAGCTTTCTTT
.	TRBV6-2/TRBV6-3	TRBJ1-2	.	CASSEAVEWTWDYGYTF	TGTGCCAGCAGTGAAGCCGTCGAGTGGACGTGGGATTATGGCTACACCTTC